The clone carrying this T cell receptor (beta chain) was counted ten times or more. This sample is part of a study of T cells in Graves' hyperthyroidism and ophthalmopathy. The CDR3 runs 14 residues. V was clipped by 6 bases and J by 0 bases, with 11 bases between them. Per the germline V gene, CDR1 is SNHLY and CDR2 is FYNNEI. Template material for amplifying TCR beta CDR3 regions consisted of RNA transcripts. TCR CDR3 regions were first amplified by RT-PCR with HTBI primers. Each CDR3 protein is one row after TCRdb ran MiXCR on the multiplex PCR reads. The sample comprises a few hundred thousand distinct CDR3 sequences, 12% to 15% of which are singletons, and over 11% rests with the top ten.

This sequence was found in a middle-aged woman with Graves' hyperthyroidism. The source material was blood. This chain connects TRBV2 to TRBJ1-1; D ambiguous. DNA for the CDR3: TGTGCCAGCAGATCTTTGGGGTTGAACACTGAAGCTTTCTTT. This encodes CASRSLGLNTEAFF.